This T cell receptor (beta chain) was obtained from a study of T-cell reconstitution after alpha-beta-depleted transplantation in children. General observations from the study: Alpha-beta T cells about two months after transplant reportedly derived from several hundred expanded graft clones.

As concerns this clonotype: Its specificity is unknown.

As it was prepared, the TCRbeta library received unique molecular identifiers. TCRdb processed the PCR reads anew with MiXCR; each CDR3 protein has one entry. This repertoire shows under 850,000 distinct CDR3 sequences, around 12% found once; its top ten account for 0.79%. Germline V gives CDR1 KGHDR, CDR2 SFDVKD. V was trimmed by 7 bases and J by 9 bases, leaving 15 bases between them. The CDR3 totals 13 residues. Source: PBMCs, taken before TCRalphabeta/CD19-depleted stem cell transplant. The genes are TRBV24-1 and TRBJ2-1, with a weak D call TRBD2 (6 bases). The sequence derives from a girl aged 2-10 years with congenital amegakaryocytic thrombocytopenia, due to receive a stem cell transplant. The DNA of the CDR3 is TGTGCCACCAGAGGCGGGACTGTCGGTGAGCAGTTCTTC. It codes for CATRGGTVGEQFF.